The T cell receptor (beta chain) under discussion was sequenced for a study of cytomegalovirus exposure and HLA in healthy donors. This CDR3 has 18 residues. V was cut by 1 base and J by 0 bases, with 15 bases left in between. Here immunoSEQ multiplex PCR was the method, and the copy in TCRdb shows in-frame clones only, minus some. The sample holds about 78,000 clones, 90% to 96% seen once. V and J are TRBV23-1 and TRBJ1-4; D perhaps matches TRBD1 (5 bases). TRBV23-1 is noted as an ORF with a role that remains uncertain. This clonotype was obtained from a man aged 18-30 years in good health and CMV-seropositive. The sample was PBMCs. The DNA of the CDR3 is TGCGCCAGCAGTCAATTCCAGAGACAGAGCCCAACTAATGAAAAACTGTTTTTT. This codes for CASSQFQRQSPTNEKLFF.